The present T cell receptor beta chain was sequenced within a study of T cell responses to AZD1222 COVID-19 vaccine. Study-level results: Just a handful of AZD1222 recipients were seropositive at baseline. Variant regions that are unmutated are reportedly the target of nearly half of spike-specific TCRs. Donors skewed white British and female; clonal diversity was possibly underestimated.

A remark on this clone: Its antigen is unknown.

Trimming at V came to 2 bases and at J to 0 bases, leaving 5 bases not matched to a gene. The CDR3 extends over 15 amino acids. The germline gives CDR1 SGHKS, CDR2 YYEKEE (reference sequence). Profiling relied on immunoSEQ multiplex PCR, and the TCRdb table lists in-frame clones only, not all of them. The repertoire holds roughly 150,000 clones, approximately 91% seen once, with roughly 1.6% in the top ten. The TCR originated in an adult who received the AZD1222 COVID-19 vaccine. This specimen consisted of peripheral blood, obtained 28 days after the second AZD1222 dose. The V gene is TRBV5-5, the J gene TRBJ2-7; 7 bases align to TRBD2. Here the CDR3 reads CASSLGGSSSYEQYF. The CDR3 nucleotides are TGTGCCAGCAGCTTAGGCGGGAGTAGCTCCTACGAGCAGTACTTC.